What follows are 9 T cell receptor beta chains derived from one specimen sequenced in a study of blood T cell repertoires in COVID-19. Data came from immunoSEQ multiplex PCR; TCRdb stores just in-frame clones and leaves some out. The table includes fewer than 300,000 clones, 85% to 90% detected once. Sequenced input: peripheral blood. The receptor set was obtained from a woman aged 40 to 50 who had recovered from COVID-19.

For the CDR3, the DNA is TGTGCCAGTAGCCCCTCGAGGGGACAGGGGGCGCAAACTGAAGCTTTCTTT. Protein: CASSPSRGQGAQTEAFF. The chain couples TRBV19 to TRBJ1-1, with 12 nucleotides matching TRBD1. The germline gives CDR1 LNHDA, CDR2 SQIVND (reference sequence). The CDR3 spans 17 residues. The trim removed 6 bases at V and 5 bases at J, leaving 13 bases unmatched.

With regard to this clone: Other nucleotide sequences in the sample specify the same CDR3. The chain carries TRBV5-1 and TRBJ1-5, with 11 nucleotides matching TRBD1. This CDR3 has 15 amino acids. V trimming: 0 bases; J trimming: 6 bases; junction bases outside the gene matches: 2. The germline CDR1 and CDR2 sequences are SGHRS and YFSETQ. The CDR3 coding sequence is TGCGCCAGCAGCTTGGCCGGGACAGGGGGTCAGCCCCAGCATTTT. Residues: CASSLAGTGGQPQHF.

V gene TRBV4-3 combines with J gene TRBJ2-1; 8 bases line up with TRBD2. The CDR3 has 16 amino acids. Germline lookup yields CDR1 LGHNA and CDR2 YSLEER. V dropped 0 bases and J dropped 4; count of bases not matched to a gene: 5. DNA of the CDR3: TGCGCCAGCAGCCAAGATCCAGCGGGGGAATACAATGAGCAGTTCTTC. Protein: CASSQDPAGEYNEQFF.

The CDR3 spells CASSIGTGPQDIYGYTF. Here the CDR3 DNA reads TGTGCCAGCAGCATCGGGACAGGTCCCCAGGACATCTATGGCTACACCTTC. V gene TRBV2 combines with J gene TRBJ1-2; 8 nucleotides align to TRBD1. The CDR3 is 17 residues long. Germline V gene sequence: CDR1 SNHLY, CDR2 FYNNEI. The J segment lost 4 bases and the V segment lost 6 bases, leaving 16 bases of the junction unmatched.

The chain couples TRBV7-6 to TRBJ2-7, with D tentatively TRBD1 (6 bases). The CDR3 loop spans 16 amino acids. Germline values: CDR1 SGHVS, CDR2 FNYEAQ. The V gene lost 3 bases and the J gene lost 2 bases, with 17 bases spanning the gap. In nucleotides, the CDR3 is TGTGCCAGCAGCTTTGCCGAGGCAGGGGCGCCCTACGAGCAGTACTTC. Translation gives CASSFAEAGAPYEQYF.

V gene TRBV14 combines with J gene TRBJ2-1; 7 bases are a match to TRBD2. From germline, CDR1 is SGHDN and CDR2 FVKESK. With 3 bases clipped from V and 8 bases from J, the junction kept 13 bases outside the gene matches. The CDR3 totals 16 residues. CDR3 in DNA: TGTGCCAGCAGCCATTGGGGGAGGGGAGGAGGAGATGAGCAGTTCTTC. It translates to CASSHWGRGGGDEQFF.

This clone was counted only a few times. The chain uses TRBV5-4 and TRBJ2-7; 7 bases are a match to TRBD1. Losses at the gene ends were 0 bases for V and 12 bases for J; bases not matched to a gene: 6. The germline V gene encodes CDR1 SGHNT and CDR2 YYREEE (reference sequence). The CDR3 totals 12 residues. CDR3: CASSLGQGLRYF. The CDR3 DNA follows: TGTGCCAGCAGCTTGGGACAGGGCCTGAGGTACTTC.

The chain joins TRBV5-5 to TRBJ1-3, with D perhaps matching TRBD1 (6 bases). The germline V and J ends were trimmed by 4 bases and 0 bases, with 8 bases remaining between them. In germline, CDR1 is SGHKS, CDR2 YYEKEE (reference sequence). CDR3 length: 14 amino acids. Here the CDR3 DNA reads TGTGCCAGCAGCCTACAGGGCTCTGGAAACACCATATATTTT. It codes for CASSLQGSGNTIYF.

This clone occurred once. The CDR3 sequence is CASSLLAGVGAPEDGYTF. The CDR3 DNA reads as TGTGCCAGCAGTCTCTTAGCGGGGGTGGGGGCACCTGAAGATGGCTACACCTTC. V is TRBV6-6 and J is TRBJ1-2, with a tentative D call TRBD1 (6 bases). V was trimmed by 5 bases and J by 6 bases, leaving 28 bases between them. The germline gives CDR1 MNHNY, CDR2 SVGAGI (reference sequence). CDR3 size: 18 residues.